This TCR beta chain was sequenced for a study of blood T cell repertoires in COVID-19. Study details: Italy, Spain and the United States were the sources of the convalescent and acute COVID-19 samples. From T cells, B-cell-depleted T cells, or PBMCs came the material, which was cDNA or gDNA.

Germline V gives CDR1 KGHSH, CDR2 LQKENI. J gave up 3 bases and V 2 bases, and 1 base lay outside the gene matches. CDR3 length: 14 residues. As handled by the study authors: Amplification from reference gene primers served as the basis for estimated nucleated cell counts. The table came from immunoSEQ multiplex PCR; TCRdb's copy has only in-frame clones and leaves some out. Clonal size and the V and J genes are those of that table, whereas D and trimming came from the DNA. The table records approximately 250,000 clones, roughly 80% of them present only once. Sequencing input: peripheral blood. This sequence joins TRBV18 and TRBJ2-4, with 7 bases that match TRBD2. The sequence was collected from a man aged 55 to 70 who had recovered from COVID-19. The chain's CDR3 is CASSPGEGKNIQYF. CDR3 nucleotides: TGTGCCAGCTCACCAGGGGAGGGCAAAAACATTCAGTACTTC.